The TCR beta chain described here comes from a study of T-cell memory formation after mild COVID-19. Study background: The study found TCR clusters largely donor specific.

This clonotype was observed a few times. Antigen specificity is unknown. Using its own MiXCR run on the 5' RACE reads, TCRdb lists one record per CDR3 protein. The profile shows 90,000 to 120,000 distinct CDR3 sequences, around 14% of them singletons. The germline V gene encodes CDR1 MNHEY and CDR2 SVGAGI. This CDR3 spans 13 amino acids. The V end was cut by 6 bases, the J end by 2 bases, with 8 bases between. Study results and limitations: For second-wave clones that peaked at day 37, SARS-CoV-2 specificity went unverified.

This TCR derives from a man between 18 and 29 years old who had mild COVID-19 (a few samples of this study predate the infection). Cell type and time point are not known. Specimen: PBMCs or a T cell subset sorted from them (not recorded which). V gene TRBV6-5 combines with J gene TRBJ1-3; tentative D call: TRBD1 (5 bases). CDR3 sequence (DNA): TGTGCCAGCAGCCGGGGGACTGGAAACACCATATATTTT. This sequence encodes CASSRGTGNTIYF.